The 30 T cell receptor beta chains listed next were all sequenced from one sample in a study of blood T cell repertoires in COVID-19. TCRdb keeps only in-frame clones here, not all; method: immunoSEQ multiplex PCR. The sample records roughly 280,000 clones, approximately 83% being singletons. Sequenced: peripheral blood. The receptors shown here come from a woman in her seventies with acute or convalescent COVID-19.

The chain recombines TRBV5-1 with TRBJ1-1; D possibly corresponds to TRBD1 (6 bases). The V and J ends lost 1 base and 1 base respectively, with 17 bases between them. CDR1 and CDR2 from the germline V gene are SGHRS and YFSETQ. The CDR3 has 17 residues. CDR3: CASSLFVQGTGNTEAFF. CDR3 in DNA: TGCGCCAGCAGCTTGTTTGTCCAGGGGACCGGGAACACTGAAGCTTTCTTT.

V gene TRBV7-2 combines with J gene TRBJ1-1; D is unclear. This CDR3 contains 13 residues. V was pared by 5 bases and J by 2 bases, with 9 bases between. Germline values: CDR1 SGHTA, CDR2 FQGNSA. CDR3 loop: CASSLQDNTEAFF. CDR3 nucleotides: TGTGCCAGCAGCCTTCAGGATAACACTGAAGCTTTCTTT.

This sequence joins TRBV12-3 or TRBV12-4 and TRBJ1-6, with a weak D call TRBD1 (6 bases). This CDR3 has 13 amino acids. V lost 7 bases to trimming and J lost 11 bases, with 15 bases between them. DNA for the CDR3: TGTGCCAGCAAATTACAGGGTCTGACACCCCTCCACTTT. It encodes CASKLQGLTPLHF.

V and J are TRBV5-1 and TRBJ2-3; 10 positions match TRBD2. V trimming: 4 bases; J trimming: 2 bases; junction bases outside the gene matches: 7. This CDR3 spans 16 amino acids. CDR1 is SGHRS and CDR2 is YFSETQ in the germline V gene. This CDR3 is CASSRLAGDPTDTQYF. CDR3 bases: TGCGCCAGCAGCCGTCTAGCGGGGGACCCCACAGATACGCAGTATTTT.

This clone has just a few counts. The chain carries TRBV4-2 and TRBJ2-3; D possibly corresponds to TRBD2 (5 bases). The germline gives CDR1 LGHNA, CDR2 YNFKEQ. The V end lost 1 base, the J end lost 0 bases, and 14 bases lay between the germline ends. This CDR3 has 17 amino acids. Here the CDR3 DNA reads TGTGCCAGCAGCCAAGTACCCAGCGGCGCTAGCACAGATACGCAGTATTTT. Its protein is CASSQVPSGASTDTQYF.

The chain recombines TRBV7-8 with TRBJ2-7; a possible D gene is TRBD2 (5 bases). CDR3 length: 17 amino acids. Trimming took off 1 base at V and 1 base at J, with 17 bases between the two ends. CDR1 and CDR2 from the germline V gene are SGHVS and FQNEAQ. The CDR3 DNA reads TGTGCCAGCAGCTTAGGGGTTTGGTCTAGCAGGTCCTACGAGCAGTACTTC. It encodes CASSLGVWSSRSYEQYF.

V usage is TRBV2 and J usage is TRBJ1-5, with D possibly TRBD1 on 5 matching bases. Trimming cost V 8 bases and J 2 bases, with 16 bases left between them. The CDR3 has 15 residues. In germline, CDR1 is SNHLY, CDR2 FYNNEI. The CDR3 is CASGLYLGGNQPQHF. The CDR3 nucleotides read TGTGCCAGCGGCCTCTATTTAGGGGGCAATCAGCCCCAGCATTTT.

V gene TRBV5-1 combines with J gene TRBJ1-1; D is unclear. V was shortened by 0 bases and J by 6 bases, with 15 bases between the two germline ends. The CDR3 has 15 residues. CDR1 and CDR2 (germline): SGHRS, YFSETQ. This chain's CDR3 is CASSLAAGLLAEAFF. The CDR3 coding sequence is TGCGCCAGCAGCTTGGCCGCGGGATTATTAGCTGAAGCTTTCTTT.

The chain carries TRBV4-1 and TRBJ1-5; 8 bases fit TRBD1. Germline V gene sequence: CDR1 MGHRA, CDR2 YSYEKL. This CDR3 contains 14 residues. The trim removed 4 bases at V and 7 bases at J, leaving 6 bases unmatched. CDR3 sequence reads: CASSPQGAGQPQHF. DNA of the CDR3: TGCGCCAGCAGCCCCCAGGGGGCAGGGCAGCCCCAGCATTTT.

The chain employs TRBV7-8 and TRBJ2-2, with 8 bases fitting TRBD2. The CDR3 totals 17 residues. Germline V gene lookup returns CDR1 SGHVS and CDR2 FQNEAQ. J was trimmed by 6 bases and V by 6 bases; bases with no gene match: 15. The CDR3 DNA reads TGTGCCAGCAGTTTTCGCTCGGGGGGGCCGAGGGCCGGGGAGCTGTTTTTT. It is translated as CASSFRSGGPRAGELFF.

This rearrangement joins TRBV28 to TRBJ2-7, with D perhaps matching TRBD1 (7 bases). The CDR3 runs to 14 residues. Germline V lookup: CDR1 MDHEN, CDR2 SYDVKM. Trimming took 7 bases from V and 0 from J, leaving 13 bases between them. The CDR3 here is CASKAGTASYEQYF. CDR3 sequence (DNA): TGTGCCAGCAAGGCGGGGACAGCCTCCTACGAGCAGTACTTC.

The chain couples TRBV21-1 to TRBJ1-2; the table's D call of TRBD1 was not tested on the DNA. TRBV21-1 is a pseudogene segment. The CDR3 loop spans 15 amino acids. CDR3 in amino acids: CASSRPDRKGMGYTF. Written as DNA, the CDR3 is TGTGCCAGCAGCAGGCCGGACAGGAAGGGGATGGGCTACACCTTC.

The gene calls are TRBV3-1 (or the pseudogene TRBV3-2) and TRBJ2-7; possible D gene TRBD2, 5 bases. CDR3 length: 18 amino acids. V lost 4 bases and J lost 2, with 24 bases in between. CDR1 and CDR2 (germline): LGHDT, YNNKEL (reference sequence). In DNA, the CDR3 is TGTGCCAGCAGCCCCGGGGAGCCCACCACCATGTACCCCTACGAGCAGTACTTC. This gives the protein CASSPGEPTTMYPYEQYF.

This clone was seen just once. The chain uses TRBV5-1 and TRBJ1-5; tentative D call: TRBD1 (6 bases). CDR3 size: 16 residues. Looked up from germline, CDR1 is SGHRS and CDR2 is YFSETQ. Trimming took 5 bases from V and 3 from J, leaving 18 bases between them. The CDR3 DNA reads TGCGCCAGCAGACCGACTTTGACAGGCTTCAATCAGCCCCAGCATTTT. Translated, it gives CASRPTLTGFNQPQHF.

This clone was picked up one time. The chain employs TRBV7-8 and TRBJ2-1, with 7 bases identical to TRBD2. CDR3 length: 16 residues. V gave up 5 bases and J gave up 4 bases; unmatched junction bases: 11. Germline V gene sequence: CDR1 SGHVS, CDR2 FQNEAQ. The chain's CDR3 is CASSLTGTNLYNEQFF. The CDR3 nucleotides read TGTGCCAGCAGCCTAACCGGGACTAACCTTTACAATGAGCAGTTCTTC.

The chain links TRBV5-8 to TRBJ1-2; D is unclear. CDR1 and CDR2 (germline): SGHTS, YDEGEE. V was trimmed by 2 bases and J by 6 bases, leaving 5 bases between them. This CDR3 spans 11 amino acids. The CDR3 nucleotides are TGTGCCAGCAGCTTTTTCGATGGCTACACCTTC. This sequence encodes CASSFFDGYTF.

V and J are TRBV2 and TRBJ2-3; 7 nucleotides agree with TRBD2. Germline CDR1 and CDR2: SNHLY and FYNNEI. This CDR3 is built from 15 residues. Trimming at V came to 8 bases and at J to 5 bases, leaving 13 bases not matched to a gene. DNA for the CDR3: TGTGCCAGCGGAGGTCGGCTAGCGGCCGGAGATACGCAGTATTTT. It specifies CASGGRLAAGDTQYF.

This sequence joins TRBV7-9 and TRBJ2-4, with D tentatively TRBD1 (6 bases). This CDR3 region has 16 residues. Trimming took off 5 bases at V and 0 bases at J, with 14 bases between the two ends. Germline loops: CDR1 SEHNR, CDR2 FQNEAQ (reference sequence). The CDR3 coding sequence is TGTGCCAGCAGCCAGGGGCGGTGGGGAGCCAAAAACATTCAGTACTTC. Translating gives CASSQGRWGAKNIQYF.

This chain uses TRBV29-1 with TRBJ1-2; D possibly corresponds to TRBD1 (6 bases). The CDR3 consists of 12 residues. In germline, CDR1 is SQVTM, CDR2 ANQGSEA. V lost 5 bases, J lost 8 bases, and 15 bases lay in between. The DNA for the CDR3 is TGCAGCGTTAATTACAGGGCGGGCGGCTACACCTTC. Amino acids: CSVNYRAGGYTF.

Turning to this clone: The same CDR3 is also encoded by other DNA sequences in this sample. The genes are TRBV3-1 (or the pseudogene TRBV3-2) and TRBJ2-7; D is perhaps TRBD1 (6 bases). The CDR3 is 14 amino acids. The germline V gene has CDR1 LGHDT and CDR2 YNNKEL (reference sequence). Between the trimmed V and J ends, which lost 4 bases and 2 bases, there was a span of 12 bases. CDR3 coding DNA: TGTGCCAGCAGCCGGGAAGGGGGTGCCTACGAGCAGTACTTC. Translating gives CASSREGGAYEQYF.

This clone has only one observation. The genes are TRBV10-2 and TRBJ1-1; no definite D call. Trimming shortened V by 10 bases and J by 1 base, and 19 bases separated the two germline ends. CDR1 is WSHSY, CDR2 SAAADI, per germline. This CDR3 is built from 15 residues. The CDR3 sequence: CATHRPGSGNTEAFF. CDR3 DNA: TGCGCCACGCACCGGCCAGGATCAGGGAACACTGAAGCTTTCTTT.

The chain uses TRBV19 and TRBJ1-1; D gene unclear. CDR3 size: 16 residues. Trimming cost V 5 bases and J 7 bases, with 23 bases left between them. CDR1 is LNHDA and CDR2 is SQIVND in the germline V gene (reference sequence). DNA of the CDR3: TGTGCCAGTAGTCCCGGAGGGAGCCAAACCCGTTATGAAGCTTTCTTT. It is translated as CASSPGGSQTRYEAFF. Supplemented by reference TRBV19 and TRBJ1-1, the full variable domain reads DGGITQSPKYLFRKEGQNVTLSCEQNLNHDAMYWYRQDPGQGLRLIYYSQIVNDFQKGDIAEGYSVSREKKESFPLTVTSAQKNPTAFYLCASSPGGSQTRYEAFFGQGTRLTVV.

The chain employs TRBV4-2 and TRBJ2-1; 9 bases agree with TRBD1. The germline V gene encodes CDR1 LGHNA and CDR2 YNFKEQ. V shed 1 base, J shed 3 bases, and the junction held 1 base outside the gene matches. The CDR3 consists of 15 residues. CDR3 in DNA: TGTGCCAGCAGCCAAGGGGACAGGGACTACAATGAGCAGTTCTTC. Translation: CASSQGDRDYNEQFF.

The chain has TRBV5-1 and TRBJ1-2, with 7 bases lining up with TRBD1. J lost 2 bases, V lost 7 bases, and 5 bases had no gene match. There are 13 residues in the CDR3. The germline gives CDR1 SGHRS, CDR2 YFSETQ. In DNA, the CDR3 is TGCGCCAGCTCGACAGGGCGCAACTATGGCTACACCTTC. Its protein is CASSTGRNYGYTF.

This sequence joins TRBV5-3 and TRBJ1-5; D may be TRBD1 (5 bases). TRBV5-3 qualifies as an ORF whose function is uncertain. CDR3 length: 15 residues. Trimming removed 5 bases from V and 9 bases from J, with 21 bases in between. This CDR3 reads CARRHAGRPGRPQHF. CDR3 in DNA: TGTGCCAGAAGGCACGCGGGACGGCCAGGCCGGCCCCAGCATTTT.

CDR3 nucleotides: TGTGCCAGTCTAGGACAGGGCGCGCGAGAGACCCAGTACTTC. It specifies CASLGQGARETQYF. This sequence joins TRBV2 and TRBJ2-5; 8 bases align to TRBD1. V shed 9 bases, J shed 4 bases, and the junction held 10 bases outside the gene matches. The CDR3 consists of 14 residues. CDR1 is SNHLY and CDR2 is FYNNEI in the germline V gene. Combining the CDR3 with reference TRBV2 and TRBJ2-5 gives the whole variable domain EPEVTQTPSHQVTQMGQEVILRCVPISNHLYFYWYRQILGQKVEFLVSFYNNEISEKSEIFDDQFSVERPDGSNFTLKIRSTKLEDSAMYFCASLGQGARETQYFGPGTRLLVL.

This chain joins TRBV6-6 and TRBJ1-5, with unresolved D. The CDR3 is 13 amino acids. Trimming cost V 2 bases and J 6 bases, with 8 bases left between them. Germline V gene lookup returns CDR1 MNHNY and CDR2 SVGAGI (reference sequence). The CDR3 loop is CASSYELRQPQHF. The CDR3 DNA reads TGTGCCAGCAGTTACGAGCTGCGTCAGCCCCAGCATTTT.

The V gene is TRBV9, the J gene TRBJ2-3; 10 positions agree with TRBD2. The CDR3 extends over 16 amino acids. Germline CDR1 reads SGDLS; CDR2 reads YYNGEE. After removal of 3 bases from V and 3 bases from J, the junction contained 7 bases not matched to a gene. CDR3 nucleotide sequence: TGTGCCAGCAGCGCCGGTTTAGCGGGGGGTACAGATACGCAGTATTTT. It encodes CASSAGLAGGTDTQYF. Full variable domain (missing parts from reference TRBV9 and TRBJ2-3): DSGVTQTPKHLITATGQRVTLRCSPRSGDLSVYWYQQSLDQGLQFLIQYYNGEERAKGNILERFSAQQFPDLHSELNLSSLELGDSALYFCASSAGLAGGTDTQYFGPGTRLTVL.

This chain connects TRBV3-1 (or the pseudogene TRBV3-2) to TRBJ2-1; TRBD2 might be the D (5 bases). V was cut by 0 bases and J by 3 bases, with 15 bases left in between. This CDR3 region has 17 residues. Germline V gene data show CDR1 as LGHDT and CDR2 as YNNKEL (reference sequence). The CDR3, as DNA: TGTGCCAGCAGCCAAGATAGGACTCCTCCTTTCTACAATGAGCAGTTCTTC. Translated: CASSQDRTPPFYNEQFF.

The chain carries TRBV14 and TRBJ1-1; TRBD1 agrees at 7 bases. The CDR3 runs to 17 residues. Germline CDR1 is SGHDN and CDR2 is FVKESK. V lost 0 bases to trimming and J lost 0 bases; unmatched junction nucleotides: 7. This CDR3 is CASSQDLRGTVNTEAFF. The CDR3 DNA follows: TGTGCCAGCAGCCAAGATTTAAGAGGGACAGTGAACACTGAAGCTTTCTTT. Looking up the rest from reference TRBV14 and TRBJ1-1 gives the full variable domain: EAGVTQFPSHSVIEKGQTVTLRCDPISGHDNLYWYRRVMGKEIKFLLHFVKESKQDESGMPNNRFLAERTGGTYSTLKVQPAELEDSGVYFCASSQDLRGTVNTEAFFGQGTRLTVV.